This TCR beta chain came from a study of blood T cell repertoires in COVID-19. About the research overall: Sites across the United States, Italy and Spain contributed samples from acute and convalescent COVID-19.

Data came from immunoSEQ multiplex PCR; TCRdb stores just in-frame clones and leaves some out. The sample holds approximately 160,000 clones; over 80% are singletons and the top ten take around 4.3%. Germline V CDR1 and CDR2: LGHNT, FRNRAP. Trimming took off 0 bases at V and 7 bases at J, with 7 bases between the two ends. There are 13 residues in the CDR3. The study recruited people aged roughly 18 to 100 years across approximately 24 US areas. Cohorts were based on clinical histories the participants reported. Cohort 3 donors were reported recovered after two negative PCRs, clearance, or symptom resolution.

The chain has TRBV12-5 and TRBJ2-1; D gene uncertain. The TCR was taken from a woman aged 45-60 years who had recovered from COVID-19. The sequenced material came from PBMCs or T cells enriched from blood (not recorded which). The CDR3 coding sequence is TGTGCTAGTGGTTTGGTGGGCAGAAATGAGCAGTTCTTC. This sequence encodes CASGLVGRNEQFF.